Detailed here is one T cell receptor (beta chain). Antigen specificity is unknown. What was amplified from RNA transcripts were TCR beta CDR3 regions. The TCR CDR3 was amplified in a first-round RT-PCR using the HTBI primer set. TCRdb called the multiplex PCR reads again in MiXCR, with one record for every CDR3 protein. The sample contains 310,000 or so distinct CDR3 sequences, about a sixth of which appear only once. There are 16 residues in the CDR3. V lost 6 bases and J 0 bases, leaving 20 bases between the germline ends. Looked up from germline, CDR1 is GTSNPN and CDR2 is SVGIG (reference sequence). This entry comes from a study of T cells in Graves' hyperthyroidism and ophthalmopathy. General study points: Most clonotypes that expanded in the thyroid above 0.001 also showed up in blood.

Clinicians diagnosed patients from clinical symptoms, serum thyroxine and TRAb, thyroid ultrasound and orbital computed tomography. The sequence came from a woman aged 55 to 70 with Graves' ophthalmopathy. The specimen sequenced was blood. The chain has TRBV30 and TRBJ2-5; tentatively, D is TRBD1 or TRBD2 (5 bases each). The chain's CDR3 is CACSWAGTGYQETQYF. The CDR3 DNA follows: TGTGCCTGCTCTTGGGCAGGGACCGGGTACCAAGAGACCCAGTACTTC.